Listed here are 27 T cell receptor beta chains from one sample, sequenced in a study of T cell changes during pregnancy in multiple sclerosis. Method: immunoSEQ multiplex PCR; TCRdb's copy keeps in-frame clones and lacks some. The data hold fewer than 140,000 clones, with under 95% observed a single time. The sequencing here drew on peripheral blood, taken before pregnancy. These receptors were collected from a female donor with multiple sclerosis, enrolled in a pregnancy study.

The DNA of the CDR3 is TGTGCCAGCAGTTCGACAGGGGTATTGCACGAGCAGTACTTC. Protein product: CASSSTGVLHEQYF. V and J are TRBV28 and TRBJ2-7; TRBD1 aligns across 8 bases. J was trimmed by 5 bases and V by 4 bases; bases with no gene match: 7. The CDR3 extends over 14 amino acids. Germline CDR1 MDHEN, CDR2 SYDVKM.

V is TRBV5-1 and J is TRBJ2-3; 8 nucleotides agree with TRBD2. Germline loops: CDR1 SGHRS, CDR2 YFSETQ. The CDR3 has 14 amino acids. V dropped 3 bases and J dropped 4; count of bases not matched to a gene: 4. The CDR3 DNA reads as TGCGCCAGCAGCTCCGGGGGGGTTGCAGATACGCAGTATTTT. Encoded protein: CASSSGGVADTQYF.

Here the CDR3 reads CASSLGTGVTEAFF. In DNA, the CDR3 is TGTGCCAGCAGCTTAGGGACAGGGGTAACTGAAGCTTTCTTT. The genes are TRBV11-3 and TRBJ1-1; 9 bases align to TRBD1. J gave up 5 bases and V 1 base, and 2 bases lay outside the gene matches. This CDR3 region has 14 residues. In germline, CDR1 is SGHNT, CDR2 YENEEA.

This clone was recorded only once. J is TRBJ2-7 and V is TRBV11-2; no definite D call. This CDR3 comprises 16 residues. V shed 0 bases and J shed 2 bases, with 14 bases lying between them. CDR1 is SGHAT, CDR2 FQNNGV, per germline. This chain's CDR3 is CASSLDPRGSPYEQYF. As DNA, the CDR3 is TGTGCCAGCAGCTTAGATCCCCGAGGATCTCCCTACGAGCAGTACTTC.

The chain combines TRBV9 with TRBJ2-1; tentatively, D is TRBD1 (6 bases). This CDR3 comprises 16 residues. V lost 2 bases and J lost 0, with 12 bases in between. Germline loops: CDR1 SGDLS, CDR2 YYNGEE. CDR3 protein: CASSVVQGSSYNEQFF. CDR3 sequence (DNA): TGTGCCAGCAGCGTGGTTCAGGGGAGCTCCTACAATGAGCAGTTCTTC.

CDR3 in DNA: TGTGCCAGCAGTGGAGGCAACTCATACTCCTACGAGCAGTACTTC. Protein: CASSGGNSYSYEQYF. The V gene is TRBV6-1, the J gene TRBJ2-7; D uncertain. Germline assignment: CDR1 MNHNS and CDR2 SASEGT. V lost 4 bases, J lost 0 bases, and 13 bases lay in between. This CDR3 comprises 15 residues.

This clone appeared a few times. The J gene is TRBJ1-6, the V gene TRBV6-1; no clear D gene. This CDR3 spans 14 amino acids. V was pared by 5 bases and J by 5 bases, with 10 bases between. Germline V gives CDR1 MNHNS, CDR2 SASEGT. The DNA of the CDR3 is TGTGCCAGCAGTAAAGACACAGATAATTCACCCCTCCACTTT. Translated: CASSKDTDNSPLHF.

The CDR3 DNA sequence: TGTGCCAGCAGTGTGACTAGCGGGAACCTGAGGAATGAGCAGTTCTTC. This codes for CASSVTSGNLRNEQFF. J is TRBJ2-1 and V is TRBV6-1, with 11 bases matching TRBD2. The CDR3 spans 16 residues. The V gene end was trimmed by 4 bases and the J gene end by 7 bases; junction bases not matched to a gene: 9. CDR1 and CDR2 (germline): MNHNS, SASEGT.

The chain joins TRBV7-3 to TRBJ1-1; 12 bases map to TRBD1. The V gene's germline CDR1 is SGHTA and CDR2 FQGTGA. The J segment lost 3 bases and the V segment lost 0 bases, leaving 11 bases of the junction unmatched. The CDR3 is 19 residues long. This CDR3 is CASSLTWDRGHRRDTEAFF. The DNA for the CDR3 is TGTGCCAGCAGCTTAACGTGGGACAGGGGGCATAGGAGGGACACTGAAGCTTTCTTT. The entire variable domain, with the rest obtained from reference TRBV7-3 and TRBJ1-1, is as follows: GAGVSQTPSNKVTEKGKYVELRCDPISGHTALYWYRQSLGQGPEFLIYFQGTGAADDSGLPNDRFFAVRPEGSVSTLKIQRTERGDSAVYLCASSLTWDRGHRRDTEAFFGQGTRLTVV.

The genes are TRBV11-1 and TRBJ1-2; 9 bases map to TRBD1. The CDR3 contains 14 residues. CDR1 and CDR2 from the germline V gene are SGHAT and FQDESV (reference sequence). Trimming cost V 5 bases and J 4 bases; bases outside gene matches: 5. Written as DNA, the CDR3 is TGTGCCAGCAGCCCATGGGGACAGGGCTATGGCTACACCTTC. It codes for CASSPWGQGYGYTF. The variable domain in full, with the rest retrieved from reference TRBV11-1 and TRBJ1-2, is EAEVAQSPRYKITEKSQAVAFWCDPISGHATLYWYRQILGQGPELLVQFQDESVVDDSQLPKDRFSAERLKGVDSTLKIQPAELGDSAMYLCASSPWGQGYGYTFGSGTRLTVV.

The chain has TRBV7-6 and TRBJ2-5; TRBD2 aligns across 8 bases. The CDR3 is 16 amino acids. With 6 bases clipped from V and 7 bases from J, the junction kept 16 bases outside the gene matches. Germline assignment: CDR1 SGHVS and CDR2 FNYEAQ. The CDR3 loop is CASSLPGGREYGTQYF. CDR3 nucleotides: TGTGCCAGCAGTCTACCGGGAGGGCGGGAGTATGGGACCCAGTACTTC.

The chain employs TRBV11-3 and TRBJ1-1, with unresolved D. V dropped 1 base and J dropped 3 bases, with 18 bases sitting between them. The CDR3 length is 17 residues. Per the germline V gene, CDR1 is SGHNT and CDR2 is YENEEA. The CDR3 DNA reads as TGTGCCAGCAGCTTAGGCGGTCTCGGAGTTTCGGACACTGAAGCTTTCTTT. Protein sequence: CASSLGGLGVSDTEAFF.

The chain is built from TRBV5-1 and TRBJ2-1; D possibly corresponds to TRBD2 (6 bases). Germline V gene sequence: CDR1 SGHRS, CDR2 YFSETQ. The CDR3 runs 15 residues. V lost 4 bases to trimming and J lost 6 bases, with 17 bases between them. This chain's CDR3 is CASSPTAAGLNEQFF. As DNA, the CDR3 is TGCGCCAGCAGCCCTACTGCCGCGGGGCTCAATGAGCAGTTCTTC.

CDR3 nucleotides: TGTGCCAGCAGCTTAGGGCCTTATAGCAATCAGCCCCAGCATTTT. This codes for CASSLGPYSNQPQHF. The chain joins TRBV7-2 to TRBJ1-5, with unresolved D. V was cut by 1 base and J by 0 bases, with 7 bases left in between. Germline CDR1 SGHTA, CDR2 FQGNSA. This CDR3 region has 15 residues.

The chain is built from TRBV6-6 and TRBJ2-5, with TRBD1 identical over 7 bases. V lost 9 bases and J lost 5; bases outside the gene matches: 9. Germline assignment: CDR1 MNHNY and CDR2 SVGAGI (reference sequence). CDR3 length: 13 amino acids. CDR3 amino acids: CARRQGSGETQYF. The CDR3 nucleotides are TGTGCCAGACGACAGGGATCAGGGGAGACCCAGTACTTC.

The count of this clone is one. The J gene is TRBJ2-5, the V gene TRBV19; perhaps TRBD2 as D (5 bases). The CDR3 totals 14 residues. Germline V gene sequence: CDR1 LNHDA, CDR2 SQIVND (reference sequence). Trimming removed 6 bases from V and 3 bases from J, with 14 bases in between. The CDR3, as DNA: TGTGCCAGTAGCCGCGGGTCTACCGAAGAGACCCAGTACTTC. Translated, it gives CASSRGSTEETQYF.

The genes are TRBV14 and TRBJ2-6, with a possible D match to TRBD2 (6 bases). This CDR3 has 19 amino acids. The V end lost 4 bases, the J end lost 1 base, and 20 bases lay between the germline ends. Germline CDR1 is SGHDN and CDR2 is FVKESK. The CDR3 is CASSLTIGLRGSGANVLTF. DNA of the CDR3: TGTGCCAGCAGCCTCACAATAGGACTAAGGGGTTCTGGGGCCAACGTCCTGACTTTC.

The chain uses TRBV19 and TRBJ1-1, with a possible D match to TRBD1 (5 bases). V gave up 4 bases and J gave up 1 base, with 7 bases separating them. The CDR3 consists of 13 residues. Germline V lookup: CDR1 LNHDA, CDR2 SQIVND (reference sequence). CDR3 protein: CASSTGGNTEAFF. The DNA for the CDR3 is TGTGCCAGTAGTACCGGGGGGAACACTGAAGCTTTCTTT.

The count of this clone is one. The chain is built from TRBV11-3 and TRBJ1-1; D may be TRBD1 (6 bases). The ends were cut back, 3 bases at V and 4 bases at J, with 9 bases in the middle. The CDR3 sequence is 13 residues long. The germline V gene has CDR1 SGHNT and CDR2 YENEEA. For the CDR3, the DNA is TGTGCCAGCAGCTTTAAAGGGGGCACTGAAGCTTTCTTT. This encodes CASSFKGGTEAFF.

This rearrangement joins TRBV5-1 to TRBJ2-3; no definite D call. V lost 0 bases, J lost 0 bases, and 11 bases lay in between. The CDR3 covers 16 residues. Germline V gives CDR1 SGHRS, CDR2 YFSETQ. As DNA, the CDR3 is TGCGCCAGCAGCTTGGTGGCTGGAGCGAGCACAGATACGCAGTATTTT. It is translated as CASSLVAGASTDTQYF.

The chain has TRBV7-9 and TRBJ1-6, with 9 positions matching TRBD1. V lost 4 bases to trimming and J lost 9 bases; unmatched junction nucleotides: 7. The CDR3 contains 15 residues. The germline gives CDR1 SEHNR, CDR2 FQNEAQ (reference sequence). CDR3 coding DNA: TGTGCCAGCAGCTCCCCTGGACAGGGGAGTTCACCCCTCCACTTT. As protein: CASSSPGQGSSPLHF.

This chain connects TRBV27 to TRBJ2-2, with 8 positions matching TRBD1. With V trimmed by 7 bases and J by 7 bases, 5 bases remained unmatched. The length of the CDR3 is 13 residues. Germline V gene data show CDR1 as MNHEY and CDR2 as SMNVEV (reference sequence). CDR3 amino acids: CASTDRVFGELFF. The CDR3, as DNA: TGTGCCAGCACGGACAGGGTCTTCGGGGAGCTGTTTTTT.

The chain couples TRBV6-1 to TRBJ1-4; D remains unclear. The germline V and J ends were trimmed by 4 bases and 7 bases, with 16 bases remaining between them. The CDR3 sequence is 15 residues long. Per germline, CDR1 MNHNS and CDR2 SASEGT. The CDR3 sequence: CASSASSRVGEKLFF. CDR3 bases: TGTGCCAGCAGTGCTTCCTCCCGGGTGGGTGAAAAACTGTTTTTT.

The chain has TRBV29-1 and TRBJ1-2; 8 bases agree with TRBD1. The CDR3 sequence is 11 residues long. Germline CDR1 reads SQVTM; CDR2 reads ANQGSEA. V was clipped by 6 bases and J by 7 bases; unmatched bases: 4. DNA for the CDR3: TGCAGCGTGCGGACAGGGCTTGGCTACACCTTC. It specifies CSVRTGLGYTF.

This chain connects TRBV7-2 to TRBJ1-2, with D perhaps matching TRBD1 (5 bases). CDR3 length equals 14 residues. Germline V gene data show CDR1 as SGHTA and CDR2 as FQGNSA. V dropped 7 bases and J dropped 6 bases, with 18 bases sitting between them. The CDR3 nucleotides are TGTGCCAGCAAATCCGTATGGGGGGAAGATGGCTACACCTTC. It encodes CASKSVWGEDGYTF.

J is TRBJ1-2 and V is TRBV6-6; D is possibly TRBD1 (5 bases). Deletions cut 2 bases from V and 1 base from J, with 14 bases between. CDR1 and CDR2 from the germline V gene are MNHNY and SVGAGI (reference sequence). The CDR3 sequence is 16 residues long. Here the CDR3 DNA reads TGTGCCAGCAGTTACCGATGGGACTCCGGTAACTATGGCTACACCTTC. It yields the protein CASSYRWDSGNYGYTF.

The chain couples TRBV5-1 to TRBJ2-1, with 10 positions matching TRBD2. Looked up from germline, CDR1 is SGHRS and CDR2 is YFSETQ. J was trimmed by 4 bases and V by 5 bases; bases with no gene match: 6. This CDR3 is 15 amino acids long. CDR3 amino acids: CASRVLAGGYNEQFF. CDR3 DNA sequence: TGCGCCAGCAGGGTTTTAGCGGGGGGTTACAATGAGCAGTTCTTC.